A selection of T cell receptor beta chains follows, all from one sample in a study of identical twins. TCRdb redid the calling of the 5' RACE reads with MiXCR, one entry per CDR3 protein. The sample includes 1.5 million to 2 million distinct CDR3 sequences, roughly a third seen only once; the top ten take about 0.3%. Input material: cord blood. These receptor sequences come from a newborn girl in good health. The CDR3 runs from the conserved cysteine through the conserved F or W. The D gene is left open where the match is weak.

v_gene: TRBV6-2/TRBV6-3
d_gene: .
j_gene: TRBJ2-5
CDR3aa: CASSRVQETQYF

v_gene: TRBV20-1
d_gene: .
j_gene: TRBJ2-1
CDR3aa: CSARHDYNEQFF

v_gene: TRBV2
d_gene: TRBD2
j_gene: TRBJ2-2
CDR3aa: CASGRLAGSTGELFF

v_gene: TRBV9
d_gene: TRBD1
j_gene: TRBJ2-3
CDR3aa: CASSVRDRYF

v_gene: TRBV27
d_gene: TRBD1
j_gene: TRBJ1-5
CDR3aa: CASSFSFQGTGNQPQHF

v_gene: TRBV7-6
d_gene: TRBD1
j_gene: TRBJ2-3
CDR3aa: CASSAMATGKDTQYF

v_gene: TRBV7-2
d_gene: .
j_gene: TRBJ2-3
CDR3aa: CASSSLSGTQYF

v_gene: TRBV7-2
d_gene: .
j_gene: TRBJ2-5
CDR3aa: CASSFGPRRSMAETQYF

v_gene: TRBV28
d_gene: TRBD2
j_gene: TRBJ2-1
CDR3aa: CASSSPRLAGYNEQFF

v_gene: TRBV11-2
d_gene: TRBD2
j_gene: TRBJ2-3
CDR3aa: CASSGLAGPKGTQYF

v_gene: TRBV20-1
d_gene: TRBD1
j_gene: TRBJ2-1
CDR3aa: CSARGENRGHPYEQFF

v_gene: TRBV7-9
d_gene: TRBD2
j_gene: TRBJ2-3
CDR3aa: CASSLKSGRRGDTQYF

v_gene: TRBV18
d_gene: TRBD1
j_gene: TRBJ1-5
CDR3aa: CASSPGQGVQPQHF

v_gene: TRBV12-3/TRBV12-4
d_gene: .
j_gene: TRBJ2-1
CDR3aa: CASSPGSLRSSNEQFF

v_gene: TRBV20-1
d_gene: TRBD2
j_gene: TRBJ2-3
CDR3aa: CSARPSRGGFTDTQYF

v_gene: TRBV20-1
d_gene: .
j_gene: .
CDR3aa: CSAIRVALNEQYF

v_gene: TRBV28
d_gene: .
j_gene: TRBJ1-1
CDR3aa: CASSETGRSSTEAFF

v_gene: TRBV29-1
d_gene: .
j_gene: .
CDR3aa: CSVGQGVSEQYF

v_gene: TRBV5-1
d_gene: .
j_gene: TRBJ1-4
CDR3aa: CASSLMGGIEKLFF

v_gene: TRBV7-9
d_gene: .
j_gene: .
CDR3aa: CASSLEMATQYF

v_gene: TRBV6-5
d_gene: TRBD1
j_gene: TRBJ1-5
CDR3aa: CASNPTGNNQPQHF

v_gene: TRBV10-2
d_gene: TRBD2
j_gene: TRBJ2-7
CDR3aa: CASSTGTSGSNEQYF